One and the same sample provided the 21 T cell receptor beta chains below, sequenced in a study of blood T cell repertoires in COVID-19. Using immunoSEQ multiplex PCR, the repertoire was profiled, and TCRdb retains in-frame clones only, with some absent. This sample has 50,000 or so clones, with about 88% found just once. Source material: peripheral blood. These receptors all stem from a human donor in a cohort sampled during active COVID-19.

This chain links TRBV10-1 with TRBJ1-2, with a possible D match to TRBD1 (5 bases). This CDR3 is built from 15 residues. Looked up from germline, CDR1 is WNHNN and CDR2 is SYGVQD (reference sequence). The V and J ends lost 3 bases and 4 bases respectively, with 15 bases between them. The CDR3, as DNA: TGCGCCAGCAGTGATGGCAGGGAACTTACCTATGGCTACACCTTC. It codes for CASSDGRELTYGYTF.

This sequence joins TRBV3-1 (or the pseudogene TRBV3-2) and TRBJ2-3; D is possibly TRBD2 (6 bases). The germline V gene has CDR1 LGHDT and CDR2 YNNKEL (reference sequence). The CDR3 has 15 amino acids. Trimming pared 1 base from V and 5 bases from J, leaving 13 bases between. The CDR3 nucleotides are TGTGCCAGCAGCCAAGCGGGAGAAAGGAAAGATACGCAGTATTTT. Translating it yields CASSQAGERKDTQYF.

The chain couples TRBV12-3 or TRBV12-4 to TRBJ2-3; D is ambiguous. V gave up 3 bases and J gave up 4 bases, with 8 bases separating them. The CDR3 runs 13 residues. The DNA for the CDR3 is TGTGCCAGCAGTTTGCCCGGGTCAGATACGCAGTATTTT. Encoded protein: CASSLPGSDTQYF.

The chain is built from TRBV5-6 and TRBJ2-1; the D gene is possibly TRBD1 (5 bases). In germline, CDR1 is SGHDT, CDR2 YYEEEE. The CDR3 runs to 12 residues. V lost 6 bases and J 10 bases, leaving 14 bases between the germline ends. The CDR3 sequence is CASNDAPGEQFF. CDR3 DNA: TGTGCCAGCAACGATGCCCCAGGGGAGCAGTTCTTC.

The chain carries TRBV5-4 and TRBJ2-5; 10 bases agree with TRBD2. Germline-derived CDR1 and CDR2 are SGHNT and YYREEE (reference sequence). The CDR3 totals 16 residues. Trimming took 6 bases from V and 5 from J; bases not matched to a gene: 13. CDR3 loop: CASNVASGRGSETQYF. The CDR3 coding sequence is TGTGCCAGCAATGTAGCTAGCGGGAGAGGGAGCGAGACCCAGTACTTC.

This chain connects TRBV5-4 to TRBJ1-1; 9 nucleotides agree with TRBD1. This CDR3 is built from 15 residues. V gave up 4 bases and J gave up 1 base; unmatched junction bases: 5. Germline values: CDR1 SGHNT, CDR2 YYREEE (reference sequence). CDR3 residues: CASSLGQGPNTEAFF. CDR3 nucleotide sequence: TGTGCCAGCAGCCTGGGACAGGGACCGAACACTGAAGCTTTCTTT. Supplemented by reference TRBV5-4 and TRBJ1-1, the full variable domain reads ETGVTQSPTHLIKTRGQQVTLRCSSQSGHNTVSWYQQALGQGPQFIFQYYREEENGRGNFPPRFSGLQFPNYSSELNVNALELDDSALYLCASSLGQGPNTEAFFGQGTRLTVV.

This sequence joins TRBV5-4 and TRBJ2-2, with 7 bases identical to TRBD1. Germline CDR1 reads SGHNT; CDR2 reads YYREEE (reference sequence). The CDR3 sequence is 17 residues long. Unmatched junction bases numbered 13, after V lost 1 base and J lost 7 bases. Here the CDR3 reads CASSLFTGVGVSGELFF. The CDR3 bases are TGTGCCAGCAGCTTGTTTACAGGGGTAGGAGTTAGCGGGGAGCTGTTTTTT.

A note on this clone: The junction differs from germline at one of its ends, possibly a read error. This rearrangement joins TRBV2 to TRBJ2-3; 8 positions agree with TRBD2. CDR3 length: 14 residues. CDR1 SNHLY and CDR2 FYNNEI come from the germline V gene. The chain's CDR3 is CASSERTSRDTQYF. The CDR3 DNA reads TGTGCCAGCAGTGAGCGGACTAGCAGAGATACGCAGTATTTT. The complete variable domain, with remaining parts taken from reference TRBV2 and TRBJ2-3, reads EPEVTQTPSHQVTQMGQEVILRCVPISNHLYFYWYRQILGQKVEFLVSFYNNEISEKSEIFDDQFSVERPDGSNFTLKIRSTKLEDSAMYFCASSERTSRDTQYFGPGTRLTVL.

The J gene is TRBJ2-1, the V gene TRBV5-6; D is possibly TRBD2 (6 bases). Between the trimmed V and J ends, which lost 2 bases and 1 base, there was a span of 13 bases. Germline CDR1 reads SGHDT; CDR2 reads YYEEEE. This CDR3 comprises 16 residues. CDR3 sequence reads: CASSFRVGGSYNEQFF. The CDR3 nucleotides read TGTGCCAGCAGCTTTAGAGTCGGGGGTTCCTACAATGAGCAGTTCTTC. Based on the CDR3 plus reference TRBV5-6 and TRBJ2-1, the full variable domain is DAGVTQSPTHLIKTRGQQVTLRCSPKSGHDTVSWYQQALGQGPQFIFQYYEEEERQRGNFPDRFSGHQFPNYSSELNVNALLLGDSALYLCASSFRVGGSYNEQFFGPGTRLTVL.

This chain links TRBV18 with TRBJ2-6, with a weak D call TRBD2 (6 bases). V lost 6 bases, J lost 2 bases, and 8 bases lay in between. Per the germline V gene, CDR1 is KGHSH and CDR2 is LQKENI. The CDR3 extends over 14 amino acids. The CDR3 sequence is CASSWEAGANVLTF. The DNA for the CDR3 is TGTGCCAGCTCTTGGGAGGCTGGGGCCAACGTCCTGACTTTC.

The chain couples TRBV28 to TRBJ2-7; D may be TRBD2 (5 bases). V dropped 8 bases and J dropped 4 bases, with 9 bases sitting between them. CDR1 MDHEN and CDR2 SYDVKM come from the germline V gene. This CDR3 has 11 residues. In DNA, the CDR3 is TGTGCCAGCGGAACTAGTTACGAGCAGTACTTC. This sequence encodes CASGTSYEQYF.

The genes are TRBV14 and TRBJ1-4, with 8 bases that match TRBD1. The CDR3 consists of 15 residues. Germline V gene lookup returns CDR1 SGHDN and CDR2 FVKESK. J was trimmed by 2 bases and V by 5 bases; bases with no gene match: 4. The CDR3 DNA is TGTGCCAGCAGCAATTACAGGGGGACTAATGAAAAACTGTTTTTT. Amino acid sequence: CASSNYRGTNEKLFF.

The chain's CDR3 is CASSPGNTDTQYF. The CDR3 DNA is TGTGCCAGCAGTCCGGGGAACACAGATACGCAGTATTTT. The chain couples TRBV6-2 or TRBV6-3 to TRBJ2-3; perhaps TRBD2 as D (5 bases). The CDR3 is 13 residues long. Germline assignment: CDR1 MNHEY and CDR2 SVGEGT. With 5 bases removed from V and 2 bases from J, the gap between germline ends came to 8 bases.

This clone was observed once. The sample contains more than one DNA sequence encoding this CDR3. V and J are TRBV27 and TRBJ2-2; TRBD1 agrees at 7 bases. J gave up 1 base and V 1 base, and 3 bases lay outside the gene matches. The CDR3 runs 16 residues. CDR1 and CDR2 (germline): MNHEY, SMNVEV (reference sequence). This CDR3 is CASSLFGTENTGELFF. CDR3 DNA sequence: TGTGCCAGCAGTTTATTCGGGACAGAGAACACCGGGGAGCTGTTTTTT.

The chain employs TRBV13 and TRBJ1-1; 7 bases match TRBD1. The V segment lost 4 bases and the J segment 1 base; nucleotides outside the gene matches: 6. Germline V gene data show CDR1 as PRHDT and CDR2 as FYEKMQ (reference sequence). The CDR3 is 15 residues long. The CDR3 region is CASSSTGRRNTEAFF. The CDR3 nucleotides read TGTGCCAGCAGCTCGACAGGGAGACGGAACACTGAAGCTTTCTTT.

The table lists this clone with a count of one. V usage is TRBV6-1 and J usage is TRBJ2-3; D gene ambiguous. V was shortened by 0 bases and J by 2 bases, with 15 bases between the two germline ends. The CDR3 consists of 17 residues. From germline, CDR1 is MNHNS and CDR2 SASEGT. The CDR3 here is CASSEAAVAFNTDTQYF. CDR3 sequence (DNA): TGTGCCAGCAGTGAAGCTGCGGTCGCCTTCAACACAGATACGCAGTATTTT.

Of note for this clone: Additional DNA sequences in this sample encode the identical CDR3. This chain joins TRBV11-3 and TRBJ2-1, with 12 nucleotides matching TRBD2. CDR3 length: 15 amino acids. J gave up 7 bases and V 2 bases, and 3 bases lay outside the gene matches. The V gene's germline CDR1 is SGHNT and CDR2 YENEEA. CDR3 sequence: CASSLLLAGGNEQFF. CDR3 bases: TGTGCCAGCAGCTTACTCCTAGCGGGAGGGAATGAGCAGTTCTTC. Based on the CDR3 plus reference TRBV11-3 and TRBJ2-1, the full variable domain is EAGVVQSPRYKIIEKKQPVAFWCNPISGHNTLYWYLQNLGQGPELLIRYENEEAVDDSQLPKDRFSAERLKGVDSTLKIQPAELGDSAVYLCASSLLLAGGNEQFFGPGTRLTVL.

This rearrangement joins TRBV28 to TRBJ2-7; maybe TRBD2 (5 bases). Germline V gives CDR1 MDHEN, CDR2 SYDVKM. This CDR3 region has 13 residues. Trimming left V 7 bases short and J 2 bases short, with 12 bases between. As DNA, the CDR3 is TGTGCCAGCACGACCGGGGTAACCTACGAGCAGTACTTC. Protein product: CASTTGVTYEQYF.

The chain uses TRBV11-1 and TRBJ2-1; possibly TRBD1 for D (6 bases). The CDR3 is made up of 15 amino acids. V lost 1 base and J 4 bases, leaving 11 bases between the germline ends. From germline, CDR1 is SGHAT and CDR2 FQDESV (reference sequence). The CDR3: CASSLGGQTYNEQFF. The CDR3 bases are TGTGCCAGCAGCTTAGGCGGACAGACTTACAATGAGCAGTTCTTC.

The chain combines TRBV27 with TRBJ2-2; perhaps TRBD1 as D (6 bases). Trimming took 5 bases from V and 1 from J, leaving 11 bases between them. The CDR3 has 15 amino acids. Germline values: CDR1 MNHEY, CDR2 SMNVEV (reference sequence). CDR3 protein: CASSPGQQNTGELFF. For the CDR3, the DNA is TGTGCCAGCAGTCCCGGACAGCAGAACACCGGGGAGCTGTTTTTT.

V and J are TRBV4-3 and TRBJ2-1; D uncertain. This CDR3 contains 14 residues. Deletions cut 4 bases from V and 2 bases from J, with 9 bases between. Germline V lookup: CDR1 LGHNA, CDR2 YSLEER. The CDR3 sequence is CASSRDSAYNEQFF. In DNA form, the CDR3 reads TGCGCCAGCAGCCGAGACTCGGCCTACAATGAGCAGTTCTTC.